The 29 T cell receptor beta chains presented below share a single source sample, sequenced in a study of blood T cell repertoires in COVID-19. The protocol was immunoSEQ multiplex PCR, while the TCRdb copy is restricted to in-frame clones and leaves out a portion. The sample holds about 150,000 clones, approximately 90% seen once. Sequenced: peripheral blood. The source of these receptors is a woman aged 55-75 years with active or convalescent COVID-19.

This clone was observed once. The CDR3 DNA reads TGTGCCTGGAGTGGCGGATTAGGAATCCAAGAGACCCAGTACTTC. Protein sequence: CAWSGGLGIQETQYF. The V and J genes are TRBV30 and TRBJ2-5, with D unclear. Trimming left V 1 base short and J 1 base short, with 13 bases between. The CDR3 totals 15 residues. Germline V gene sequence: CDR1 GTSNPN, CDR2 SVGIG (reference sequence).

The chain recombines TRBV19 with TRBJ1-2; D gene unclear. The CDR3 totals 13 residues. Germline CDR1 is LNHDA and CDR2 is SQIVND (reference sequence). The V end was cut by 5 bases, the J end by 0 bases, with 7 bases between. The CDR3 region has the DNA TGTGCCAGTAGTCCCAACTCTAACTATGGCTACACCTTC. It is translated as CASSPNSNYGYTF.

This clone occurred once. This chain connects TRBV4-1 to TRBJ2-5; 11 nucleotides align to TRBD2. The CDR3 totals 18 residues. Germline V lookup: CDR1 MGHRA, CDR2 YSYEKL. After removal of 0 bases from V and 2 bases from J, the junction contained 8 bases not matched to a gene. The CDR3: CASSQDKELAGAQETQYF. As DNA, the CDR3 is TGCGCCAGCAGCCAAGATAAAGAACTAGCGGGGGCGCAAGAGACCCAGTACTTC.

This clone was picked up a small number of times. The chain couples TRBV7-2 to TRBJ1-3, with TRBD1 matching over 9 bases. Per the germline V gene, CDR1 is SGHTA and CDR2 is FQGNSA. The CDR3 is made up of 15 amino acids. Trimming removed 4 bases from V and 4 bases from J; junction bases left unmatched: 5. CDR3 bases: TGTGCCAGCAGCTATGGGACAGGGAAAGGAAACACCATATATTTT. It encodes CASSYGTGKGNTIYF.

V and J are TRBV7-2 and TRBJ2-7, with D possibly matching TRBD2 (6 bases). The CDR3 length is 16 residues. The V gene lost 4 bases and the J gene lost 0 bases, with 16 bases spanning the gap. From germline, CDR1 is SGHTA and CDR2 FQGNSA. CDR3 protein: CASSSVGGARSYEQYF. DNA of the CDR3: TGTGCCAGCAGCTCCGTAGGCGGGGCCCGCTCCTACGAGCAGTACTTC.

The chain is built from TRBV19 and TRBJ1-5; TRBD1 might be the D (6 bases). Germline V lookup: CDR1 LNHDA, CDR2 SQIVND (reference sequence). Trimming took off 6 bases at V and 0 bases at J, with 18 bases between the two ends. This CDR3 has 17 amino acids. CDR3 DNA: TGTGCCAGTAGCCCAGCTAAGCCAGGGGATAGCAATCAGCCCCAGCATTTT. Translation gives CASSPAKPGDSNQPQHF.

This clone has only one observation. CDR3 region: CASSFKGADTQYF. The CDR3 DNA follows: TGTGCCAGCAGCTTTAAAGGGGCAGATACGCAGTATTTT. The V and J genes are TRBV11-1 and TRBJ2-3; a possible D gene is TRBD1 (5 bases). Germline V lookup: CDR1 SGHAT, CDR2 FQDESV (reference sequence). The V end was cut by 3 bases, the J end by 4 bases, with 8 bases between. The CDR3 extends over 13 amino acids.

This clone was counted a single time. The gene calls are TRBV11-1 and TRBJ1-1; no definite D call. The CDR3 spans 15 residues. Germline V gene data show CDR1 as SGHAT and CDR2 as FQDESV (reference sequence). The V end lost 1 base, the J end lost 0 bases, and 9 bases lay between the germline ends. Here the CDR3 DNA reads TGTGCCAGCAGCTTAGTCCCAGGCGTGAACACTGAAGCTTTCTTT. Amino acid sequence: CASSLVPGVNTEAFF.

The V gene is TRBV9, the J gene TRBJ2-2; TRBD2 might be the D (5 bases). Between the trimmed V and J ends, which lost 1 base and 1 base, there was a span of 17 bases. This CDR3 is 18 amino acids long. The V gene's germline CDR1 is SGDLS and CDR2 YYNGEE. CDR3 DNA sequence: TGTGCCAGCAGCGTATCGTTCACGGAGGCGGAGAACACCGGGGAGCTGTTTTTT. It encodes CASSVSFTEAENTGELFF.

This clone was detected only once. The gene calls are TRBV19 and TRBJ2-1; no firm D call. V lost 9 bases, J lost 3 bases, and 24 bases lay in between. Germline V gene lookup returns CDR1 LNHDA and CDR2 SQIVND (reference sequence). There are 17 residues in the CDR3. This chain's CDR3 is CASSRLSSASGYNEQFF. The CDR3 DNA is TGTGCCAGCAGTCGACTGTCTTCCGCGTCTGGCTACAATGAGCAGTTCTTC.

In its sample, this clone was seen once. The CDR3 loop is CASNGGVGQPQHF. Written as DNA, the CDR3 is TGTGCCAGCAATGGGGGGGTAGGTCAGCCCCAGCATTTT. The gene calls are TRBV6-5 and TRBJ1-5; a weak D match, TRBD1 (5 bases). The CDR3 is 13 amino acids. Germline loops: CDR1 MNHEY, CDR2 SVGAGI. Trimming removed 7 bases from V and 6 bases from J, with 13 bases in between.

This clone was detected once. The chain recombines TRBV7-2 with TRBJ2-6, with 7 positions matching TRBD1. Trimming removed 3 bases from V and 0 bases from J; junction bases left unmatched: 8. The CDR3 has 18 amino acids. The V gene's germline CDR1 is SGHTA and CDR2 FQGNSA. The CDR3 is CTSSLTGFGFSGANVLTF. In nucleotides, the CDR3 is TGTACCAGCAGCTTGACAGGGTTCGGATTCTCTGGGGCCAACGTCCTGACTTTC.

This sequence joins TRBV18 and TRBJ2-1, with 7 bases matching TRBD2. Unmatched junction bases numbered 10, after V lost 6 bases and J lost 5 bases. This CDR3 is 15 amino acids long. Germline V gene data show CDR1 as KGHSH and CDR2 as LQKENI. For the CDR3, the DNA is TGTGCCAGCTCCCACAGACTAGCCGAGCACAATGAGCAGTTCTTC. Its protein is CASSHRLAEHNEQFF.

CDR3 loop: CASSSTWILSSNYGYTF. For the CDR3, the DNA is TGTGCCAGTAGTTCTACCTGGATACTTAGCTCTAACTATGGCTACACCTTC. The J gene is TRBJ1-2, the V gene TRBV19, with D uncertain. The germline gives CDR1 LNHDA, CDR2 SQIVND (reference sequence). This CDR3 has 17 amino acids. The germline V and J ends were trimmed by 5 bases and 0 bases, with 19 bases remaining between them. The full variable domain, its missing parts supplied by reference TRBV19 and TRBJ1-2, is DGGITQSPKYLFRKEGQNVTLSCEQNLNHDAMYWYRQDPGQGLRLIYYSQIVNDFQKGDIAEGYSVSREKKESFPLTVTSAQKNPTAFYLCASSSTWILSSNYGYTFGSGTRLTVV.

The CDR3 nucleotides are TGTGCCAGCAGGTGGCGTTCGGGGGCGAACACCGGGGAGCTGTTTTTT. It specifies CASRWRSGANTGELFF. The rearrangement links TRBV2 to TRBJ2-2; perhaps TRBD2 as D (6 bases). This CDR3 is 16 amino acids long. Trimming removed 6 bases from V and 0 bases from J, with 14 bases in between. CDR1 and CDR2 from the germline V gene are SNHLY and FYNNEI.

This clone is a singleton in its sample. In nucleotides, the CDR3 is TGCAGCCTTAGACAGAGCGAGACCCAGTACTTC. Its translation: CSLRQSETQYF. This chain connects TRBV20-1 to TRBJ2-5, with D tentatively TRBD1 (5 bases). The CDR3 is made up of 11 amino acids. Germline CDR1 reads DFQATT; CDR2 reads SNEGSKA (reference sequence).

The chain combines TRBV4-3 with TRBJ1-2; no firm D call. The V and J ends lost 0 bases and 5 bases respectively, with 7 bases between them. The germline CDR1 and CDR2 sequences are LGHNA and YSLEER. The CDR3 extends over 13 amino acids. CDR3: CASSQENLYGYTF. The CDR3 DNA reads TGCGCCAGCAGCCAAGAAAACCTATATGGCTACACCTTC.

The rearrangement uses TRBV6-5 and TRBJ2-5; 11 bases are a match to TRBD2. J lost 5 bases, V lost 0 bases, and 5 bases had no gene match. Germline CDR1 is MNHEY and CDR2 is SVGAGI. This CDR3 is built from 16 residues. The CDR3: CASSYSVAGGLETQYF. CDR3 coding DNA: TGTGCCAGCAGTTACTCAGTAGCGGGGGGGCTTGAGACCCAGTACTTC.

Here the CDR3 DNA reads TGTGCCAGCAGGGACATCCGGGACATTAACTACGAGCAGTACTTC. It is translated as CASRDIRDINYEQYF. The chain recombines TRBV6-5 with TRBJ2-7, with D tentatively TRBD1 (6 bases). Trimming removed 6 bases at V and 3 bases at J, with 18 bases between. CDR3 length: 15 amino acids. Germline V gene lookup returns CDR1 MNHEY and CDR2 SVGAGI.

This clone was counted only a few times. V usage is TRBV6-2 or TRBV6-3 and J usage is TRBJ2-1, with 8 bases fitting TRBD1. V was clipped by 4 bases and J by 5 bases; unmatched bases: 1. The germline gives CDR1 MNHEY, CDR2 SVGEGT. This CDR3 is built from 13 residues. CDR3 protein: CASSWTGNNEQFF. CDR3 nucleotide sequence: TGTGCCAGCAGTTGGACAGGGAACAATGAGCAGTTCTTC.

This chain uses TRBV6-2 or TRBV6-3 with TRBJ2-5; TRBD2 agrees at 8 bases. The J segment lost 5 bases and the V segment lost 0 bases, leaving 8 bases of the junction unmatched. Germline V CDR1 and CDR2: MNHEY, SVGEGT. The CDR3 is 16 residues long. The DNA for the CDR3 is TGTGCCAGCAGTTACTCGAGTCGGGGGGGCCGGGAGACCCAGTACTTC. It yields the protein CASSYSSRGGRETQYF.

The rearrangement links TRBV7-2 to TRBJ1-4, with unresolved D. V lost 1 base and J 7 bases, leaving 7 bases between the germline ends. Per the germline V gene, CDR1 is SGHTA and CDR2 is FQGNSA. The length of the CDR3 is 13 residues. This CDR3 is CASSLVFREKLFF. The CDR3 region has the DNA TGTGCCAGCAGCTTAGTGTTTCGTGAAAAACTGTTTTTT.

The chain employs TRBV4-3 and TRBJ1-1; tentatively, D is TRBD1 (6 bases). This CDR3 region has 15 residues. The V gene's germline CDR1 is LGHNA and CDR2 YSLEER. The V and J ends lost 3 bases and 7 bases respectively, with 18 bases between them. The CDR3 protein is CASSHRGGAQGEAFF. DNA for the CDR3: TGCGCCAGCAGCCATAGAGGGGGGGCGCAGGGTGAAGCTTTCTTT.

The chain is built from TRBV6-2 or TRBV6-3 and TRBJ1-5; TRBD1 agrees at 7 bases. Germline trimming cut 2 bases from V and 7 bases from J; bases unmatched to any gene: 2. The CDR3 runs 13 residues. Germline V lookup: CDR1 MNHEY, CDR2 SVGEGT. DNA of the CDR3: TGTGCCAGCAGTTACGTAGGGGGCCAGCCCCAGCATTTT. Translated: CASSYVGGQPQHF.

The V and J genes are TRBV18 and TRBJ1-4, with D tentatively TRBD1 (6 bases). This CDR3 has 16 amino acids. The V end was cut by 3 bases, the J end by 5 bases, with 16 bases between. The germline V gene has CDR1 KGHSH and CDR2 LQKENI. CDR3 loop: CASSPLGARLNEKLFF. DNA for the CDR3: TGTGCCAGCTCACCGTTGGGGGCCCGGTTAAATGAAAAACTGTTTTTT.

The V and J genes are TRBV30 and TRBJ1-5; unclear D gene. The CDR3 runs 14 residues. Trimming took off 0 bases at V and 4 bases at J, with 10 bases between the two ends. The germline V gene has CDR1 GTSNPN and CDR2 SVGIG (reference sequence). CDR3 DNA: TGTGCCTGGAGTGTATCGGGGATGAATCAGCCCCAGCATTTT. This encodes CAWSVSGMNQPQHF.

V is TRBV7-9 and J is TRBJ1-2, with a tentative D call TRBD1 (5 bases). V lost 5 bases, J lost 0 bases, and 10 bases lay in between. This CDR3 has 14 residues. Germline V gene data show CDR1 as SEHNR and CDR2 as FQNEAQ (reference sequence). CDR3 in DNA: TGTGCCAGCAGCCCCCCAGGGACTAACTATGGCTACACCTTC. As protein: CASSPPGTNYGYTF.

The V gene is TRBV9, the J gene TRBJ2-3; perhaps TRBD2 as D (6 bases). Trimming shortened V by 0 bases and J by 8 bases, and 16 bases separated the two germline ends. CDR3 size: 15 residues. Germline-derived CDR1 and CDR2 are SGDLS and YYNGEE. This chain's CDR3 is CASSVGSPTGGTQYF. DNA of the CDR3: TGTGCCAGCAGCGTAGGTAGCCCAACCGGGGGTACGCAGTATTTT.

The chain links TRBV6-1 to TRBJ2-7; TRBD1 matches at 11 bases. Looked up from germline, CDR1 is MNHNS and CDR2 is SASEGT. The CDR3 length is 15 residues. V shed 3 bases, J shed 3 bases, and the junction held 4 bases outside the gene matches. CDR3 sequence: CASSDTGTGGYEQYF. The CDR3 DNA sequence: TGTGCCAGCAGTGATACCGGGACAGGGGGCTACGAGCAGTACTTC.